This is a list of T cell receptor beta chains from one sample in a study of blood T cells in healthy people across ages. MiXCR was run by TCRdb on the 5' RACE reads, yielding one entry per CDR3 protein. The sample yields under 700,000 distinct CDR3 sequences, less than 25% seen once. The same data also contributed to another study, on T cells of mothers and their children.

The sequencing sample was made of blood. The origin of the receptors is a boy between 10 and 17 years old in good health. Each CDR3 is given with its conserved first and last residue. D genes are given only for firm matches. Clone size is not always given. Where it is, it says once, few, many or a class for expanded clones.

clone_size j_call d_call v_call cdr3_length cdr3_aa cdr3_nt
- TRBJ1-2 - TRBV9 13 CASSDGGAYGYTF TGTGCCAGCAGCGACGGGGGCGCCTATGGCTACACCTTC
- TRBJ1-2 - TRBV7-8 16 CASSFGRELILYGYTF TGTGCCAGCAGCTTTGGGAGAGAGTTGATCCTCTATGGCTACACCTTC
many TRBJ2-5 - TRBV7-2 12 CASSNYGETQYF TGTGCCAGCAGCAATTATGGGGAGACCCAGTACTTC
many TRBJ1-1 TRBD1 TRBV29-1 12 CSVEGDRPEAFF TGCAGCGTTGAGGGGGACAGACCTGAAGCTTTCTTT
- TRBJ2-1 - TRBV6-5 13 CASRPTLGSEQFF TGTGCCAGCAGACCCACACTAGGAAGTGAGCAGTTCTTC
- TRBJ1-5 TRBD1 TRBV12-3/TRBV12-4 17 CASSLGQGTMYSQPQHF TGTGCCAGCAGTTTGGGACAGGGAACGATGTACAGTCAGCCCCAGCATTTT
- TRBJ2-7 TRBD2 TRBV4-1 18 CASSQDPHKRGGSYEQYF TGCGCCAGCAGCCAAGATCCTCACAAACGCGGGGGCTCCTACGAGCAGTACTTC
- TRBJ1-3 - TRBV5-8 12 CASSLSGDTIYF TGTGCCAGCAGCTTGTCCGGGGACACCATATATTTT
- TRBJ1-2 - TRBV2 15 CASSEALPGVGGYTF TGTGCCAGCAGTGAAGCGCTTCCGGGGGTTGGAGGCTACACCTTC
few TRBJ2-1 TRBD2 TRBV28 18 CASSLVTSGRYSCNEQFF TGTGCCAGCAGTTTAGTGACTAGCGGGAGGTACTCCTGCAATGAGCAGTTCTTC
- TRBJ2-5 - TRBV12-3/TRBV12-4 14 CASRSQGAKETQYF TGTGCCAGCAGGTCCCAGGGAGCTAAGGAGACCCAGTACTTC
few TRBJ2-2 TRBD1 TRBV30 16 CAWMGDRGSNTGELFF TGTGCCTGGATGGGGGACAGGGGCTCGAACACCGGGGAGCTGTTTTTT
- TRBJ2-1 TRBD2 TRBV20-1 21 CSASQEPGLAGVTRSYNEQFF TGCAGTGCTTCCCAGGAACCGGGACTAGCGGGGGTGACACGATCCTACAATGAGCAGTTCTTC
few TRBJ2-6 - TRBV5-1 14 CASSLGSGANVQTF TGCGCCAGCAGCTTGGGTTCTGGGGCCAACGTCCAGACTTTC
- TRBJ2-7 TRBD1 TRBV9 14 CASSEGQISYEQYF TGTGCCAGCAGCGAGGGACAGATCTCCTACGAGCAGTACTTC
few TRBJ2-7 - TRBV28 14 CASSSPGGFREQYF TGTGCCAGCAGTTCGCCCGGGGGTTTTCGGGAGCAGTACTTC
- TRBJ1-4 - TRBV4-3 16 CASSHSLGSGDEKLFF TGCGCCAGCAGCCACTCGTTAGGGAGCGGGGATGAAAAACTGTTTTTT
few TRBJ1-2 - TRBV4-3 15 CASSQDRTDIYGYTF TGCGCCAGCAGCCAAGATAGGACAGACATCTATGGCTACACCTTC
- TRBJ1-6 - TRBV7-2 13 CASSLSTTSPLHF TGTGCCAGCAGCTTATCGACGACTTCACCCCTCCACTTT
few TRBJ2-4 - TRBV4-1 13 CAGSQGGANIQYF TGCGCCGGCAGCCAAGGGGGGGCAAACATTCAGTACTTC
many TRBJ2-7 TRBD2 TRBV28 14 CASSLAGERYEQYF TGTGCCAGCAGCTTAGCGGGGGAGAGATACGAGCAGTACTTC
- TRBJ1-1 - TRBV20-1 13 CSVIRGGNTEAFF TGCAGTGTCATACGGGGCGGGAACACTGAAGCTTTCTTT
- TRBJ1-1 - TRBV25-1 15 CASRDLGRTNTEAFF TGTGCCAGCAGGGACCTCGGCAGGACCAACACTGAAGCTTTCTTT
- TRBJ2-6 - TRBV6-6 14 CASSYSIHFGALTF TGTGCCAGCAGTTACAGTATCCACTTCGGAGCCCTGACTTTC
few TRBJ1-2 - TRBV20-1 13 CSARQGSSYGYTF TGCAGTGCTAGACAGGGGAGTTCCTATGGCTACACCTTC
many TRBJ1-1 TRBD1 TRBV11-1 13 CASSFRKGQPDFF TGTGCCAGCAGCTTTCGAAAGGGACAGCCAGATTTCTTT
- TRBJ2-3 - TRBV20-1 14 CSAGPAVVADTQYF TGCAGTGCCGGCCCGGCCGTCGTCGCAGATACGCAGTATTTT
- TRBJ2-5 - TRBV21-1 16 CASSPRGRPKQETQYF TGTGCCAGCAGCCCCCGGGGGAGACCCAAGCAGGAGACCCAGTACTTC
few TRBJ1-1 - TRBV12-3/TRBV12-4 14 CASSLGGLRTEAFF TGTGCCAGCAGTTTAGGGGGTCTCCGCACTGAAGCTTTCTTT
- TRBJ1-3 TRBD1 TRBV5-1 15 CASSKGGRAGNTIYF TGCGCCAGCAGCAAAGGGGGCCGCGCTGGAAACACCATATATTTT
few TRBJ2-1 - TRBV7-9 15 CASSLAPGPWDEQFF TGTGCCAGCAGCTTAGCTCCGGGGCCCTGGGATGAGCAGTTCTTC
few TRBJ2-3 TRBD2 TRBV5-8 16 CASSFGLAGLTDTQYF TGTGCCAGCAGCTTCGGACTAGCGGGGCTGACAGATACGCAGTATTTT
- TRBJ1-6 - TRBV28 19 CASSLLNPTGGNYNSPLHF TGTGCCAGCAGTCTACTTAATCCGACAGGAGGGAACTATAATTCACCCCTCCACTTT
once TRBJ1-4 - TRBV6-2/TRBV6-3 14 CASSSPGSNEKLFF TGTGCCAGCAGTTCTCCGGGATCTAATGAAAAACTGTTTTTT
- TRBJ1-1 TRBD1 TRBV6-2/TRBV6-3 14 CASSYLGGQGTTFF TGTGCCAGCAGTTATTTAGGCGGACAGGGGACGACTTTCTTT
few TRBJ1-4 - TRBV11-1 15 CASSLAPGQNEKLFF TGTGCCAGCAGCTTAGCGCCTGGACAGAATGAAAAACTGTTTTTT
- TRBJ2-3 TRBD2 TRBV27 16 CASSSSSSGEPDTQYF TGTGCCAGCAGTTCCTCGTCTAGCGGGGAGCCAGATACGCAGTATTTT
few TRBJ2-5 - TRBV27 14 CASSLSNSQETQYF TGTGCCAGCAGTTTATCGAACAGCCAAGAGACCCAGTACTTC
few TRBJ2-5 - TRBV5-5 16 CASSSGSKGFQETQYF TGTGCCAGCAGCTCCGGGTCTAAGGGCTTCCAAGAGACCCAGTACTTC
- TRBJ1-1 - TRBV7-8 13 CASSIENRGEAFF TGTGCCAGCAGCATTGAAAACCGGGGAGAAGCTTTCTTT
- TRBJ2-2 - TRBV7-2 18 CASSLAPTGRANTGELFF TGTGCCAGCAGCTTAGCACCGACAGGCCGAGCGAACACCGGGGAGCTGTTTTTT